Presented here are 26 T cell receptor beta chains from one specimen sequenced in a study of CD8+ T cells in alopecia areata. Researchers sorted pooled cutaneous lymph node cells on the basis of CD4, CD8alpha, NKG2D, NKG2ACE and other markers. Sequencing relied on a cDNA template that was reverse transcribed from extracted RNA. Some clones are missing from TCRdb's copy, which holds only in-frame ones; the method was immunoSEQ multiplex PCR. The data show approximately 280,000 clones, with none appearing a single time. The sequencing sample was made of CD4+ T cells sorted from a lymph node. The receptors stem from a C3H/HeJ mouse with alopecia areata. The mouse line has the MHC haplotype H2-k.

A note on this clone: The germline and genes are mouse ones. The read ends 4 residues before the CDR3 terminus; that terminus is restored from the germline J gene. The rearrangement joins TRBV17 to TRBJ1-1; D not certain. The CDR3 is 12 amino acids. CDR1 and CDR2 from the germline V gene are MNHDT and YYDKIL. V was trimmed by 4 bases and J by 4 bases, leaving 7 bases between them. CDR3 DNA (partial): TGTGCTAGCAGTATGGGTCCCACA. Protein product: CASSMGPT. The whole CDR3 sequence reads CASSMGPTEVFF. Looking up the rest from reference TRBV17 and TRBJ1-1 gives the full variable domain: DTTVKQNPRYKLARVGKPVNLICSQTMNHDTMYWYQKKPNQAPKLLLFYYDKILNREADTFEKFQSSRPNNSFCSLYIGSAGLEYSAMYLCASSMGPTEVFFGKGTRLTVV.

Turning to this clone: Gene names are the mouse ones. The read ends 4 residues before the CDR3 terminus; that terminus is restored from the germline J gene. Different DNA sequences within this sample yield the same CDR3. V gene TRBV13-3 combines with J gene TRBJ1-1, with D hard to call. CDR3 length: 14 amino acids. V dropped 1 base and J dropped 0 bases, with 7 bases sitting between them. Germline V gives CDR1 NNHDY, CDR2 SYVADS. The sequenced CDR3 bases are TGTGCCAGCAGTGATCGCCAGACAAACACA. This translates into CASSDRQTNT. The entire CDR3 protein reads CASSDRQTNTEVFF.

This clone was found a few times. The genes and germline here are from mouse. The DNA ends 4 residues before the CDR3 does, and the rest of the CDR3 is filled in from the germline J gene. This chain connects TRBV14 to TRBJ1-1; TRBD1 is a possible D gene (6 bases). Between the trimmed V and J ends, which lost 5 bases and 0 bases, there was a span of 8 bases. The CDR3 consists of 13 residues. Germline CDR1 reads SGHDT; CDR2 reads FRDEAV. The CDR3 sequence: CASRGQSNTEVFF. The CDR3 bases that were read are TGTGCCAGCAGGGGACAATCAAACACA.

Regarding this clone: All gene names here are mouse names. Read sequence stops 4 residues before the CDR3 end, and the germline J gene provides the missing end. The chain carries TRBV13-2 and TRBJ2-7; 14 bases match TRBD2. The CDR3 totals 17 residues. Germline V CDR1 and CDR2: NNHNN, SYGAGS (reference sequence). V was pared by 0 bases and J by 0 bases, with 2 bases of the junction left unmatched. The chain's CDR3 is CASGDGDWGGFSYEQYF. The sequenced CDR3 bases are TGTGCCAGCGGTGATGGGGACTGGGGGGGCTTCTCCTAT.

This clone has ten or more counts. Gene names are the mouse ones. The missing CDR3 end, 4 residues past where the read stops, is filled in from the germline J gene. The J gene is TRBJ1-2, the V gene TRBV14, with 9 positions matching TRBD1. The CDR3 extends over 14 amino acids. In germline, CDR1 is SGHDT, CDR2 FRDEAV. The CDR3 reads CASSRGQGGSDYTF. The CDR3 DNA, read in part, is TGTGCCAGCAGTAGGGGACAGGGAGGGTCC.

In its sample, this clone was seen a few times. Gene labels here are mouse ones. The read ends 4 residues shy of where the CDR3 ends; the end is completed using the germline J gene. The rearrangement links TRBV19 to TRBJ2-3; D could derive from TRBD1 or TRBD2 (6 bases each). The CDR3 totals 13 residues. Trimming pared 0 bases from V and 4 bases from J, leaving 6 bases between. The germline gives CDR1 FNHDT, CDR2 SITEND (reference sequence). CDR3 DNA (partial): TGTGCCAGCAGTATAGGGGGGCCAGAA. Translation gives CASSIGGPE. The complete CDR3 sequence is CASSIGGPETLYF.

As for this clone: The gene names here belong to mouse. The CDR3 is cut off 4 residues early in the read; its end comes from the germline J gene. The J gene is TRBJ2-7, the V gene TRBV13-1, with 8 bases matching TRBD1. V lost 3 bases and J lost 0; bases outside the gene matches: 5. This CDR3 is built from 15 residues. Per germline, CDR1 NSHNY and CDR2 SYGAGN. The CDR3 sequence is CASSGRTGTSYEQYF. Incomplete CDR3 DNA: TGTGCCAGCAGTGGGAGGACAGGGACCTCCTAT.

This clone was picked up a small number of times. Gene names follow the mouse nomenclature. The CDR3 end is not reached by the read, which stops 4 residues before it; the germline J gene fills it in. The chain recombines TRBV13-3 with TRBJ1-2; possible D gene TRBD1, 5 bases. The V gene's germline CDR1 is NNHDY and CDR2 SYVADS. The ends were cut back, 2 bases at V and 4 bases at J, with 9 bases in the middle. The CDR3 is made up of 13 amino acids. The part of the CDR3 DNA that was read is TGTGCCAGCAGTGAACAGGCCGTCTCC. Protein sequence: CASSEQAVS. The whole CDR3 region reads CASSEQAVSDYTF.

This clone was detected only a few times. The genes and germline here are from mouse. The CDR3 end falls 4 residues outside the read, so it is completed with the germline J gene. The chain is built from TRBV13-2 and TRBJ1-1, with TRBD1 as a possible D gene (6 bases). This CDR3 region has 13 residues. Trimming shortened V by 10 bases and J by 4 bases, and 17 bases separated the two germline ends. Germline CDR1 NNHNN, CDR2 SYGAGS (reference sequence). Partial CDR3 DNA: TGTGCCGGGCGGGGGGGGCGAAGCACA. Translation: CAGRGGRST. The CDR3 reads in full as CAGRGGRSTEVFF.

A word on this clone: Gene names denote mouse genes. The chain's CDR3 is CASSQDGGDSAETLYF. CDR3 bases read: TGTGCCAGCAGCCAAGATGGGGGGGATAGTGCAGAA. J is TRBJ2-3 and V is TRBV5; 8 bases align to TRBD2. Read sequence stops 4 residues before the CDR3 end, and the germline J gene provides the missing end. This CDR3 contains 16 residues. Germline V gene lookup returns CDR1 LGHNA and CDR2 YNLKQL (reference sequence). The J segment lost 0 bases and the V segment lost 0 bases, leaving 2 bases of the junction unmatched.

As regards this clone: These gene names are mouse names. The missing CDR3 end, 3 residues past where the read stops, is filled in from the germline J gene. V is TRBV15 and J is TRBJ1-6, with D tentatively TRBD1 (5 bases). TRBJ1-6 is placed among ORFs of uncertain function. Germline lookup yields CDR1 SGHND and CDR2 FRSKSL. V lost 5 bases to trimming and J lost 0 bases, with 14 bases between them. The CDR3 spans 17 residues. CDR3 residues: CASSPPDKNSYNSPLYF. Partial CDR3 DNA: TGTGCCAGCAGTCCACCGGACAAAAATTCCTATAATTCGCCC.

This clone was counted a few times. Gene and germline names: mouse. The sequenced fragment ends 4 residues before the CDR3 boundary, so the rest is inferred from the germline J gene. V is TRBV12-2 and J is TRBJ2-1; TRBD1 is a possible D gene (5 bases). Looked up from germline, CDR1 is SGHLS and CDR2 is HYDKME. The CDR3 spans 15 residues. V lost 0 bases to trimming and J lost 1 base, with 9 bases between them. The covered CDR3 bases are TGTGCCAGCTCTCTCAAGACAGAGAACTATGCT. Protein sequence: CASSLKTENYA. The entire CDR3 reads CASSLKTENYAEQFF.

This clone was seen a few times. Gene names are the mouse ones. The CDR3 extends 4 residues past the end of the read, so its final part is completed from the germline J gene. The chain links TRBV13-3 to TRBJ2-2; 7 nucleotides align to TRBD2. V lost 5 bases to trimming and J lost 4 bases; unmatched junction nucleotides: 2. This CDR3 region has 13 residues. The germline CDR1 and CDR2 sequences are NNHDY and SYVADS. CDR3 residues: CASRLGSTGQLYF. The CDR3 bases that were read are TGTGCCAGCAGACTGGGGAGCACCGGG.

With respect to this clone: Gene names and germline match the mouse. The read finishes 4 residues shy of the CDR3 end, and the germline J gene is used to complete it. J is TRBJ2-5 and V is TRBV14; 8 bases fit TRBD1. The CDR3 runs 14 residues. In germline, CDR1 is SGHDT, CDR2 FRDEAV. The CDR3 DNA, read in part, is TGTGCCAGCAGCCTCCAGGGGGCGGAAGAC. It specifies CASSLQGAED. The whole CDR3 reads CASSLQGAEDTQYF.

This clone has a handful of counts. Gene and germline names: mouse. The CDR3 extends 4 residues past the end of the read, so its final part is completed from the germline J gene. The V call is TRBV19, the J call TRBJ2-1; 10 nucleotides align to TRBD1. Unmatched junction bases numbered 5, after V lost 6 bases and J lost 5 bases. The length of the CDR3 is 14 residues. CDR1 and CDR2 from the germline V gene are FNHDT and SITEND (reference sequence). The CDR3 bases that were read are TGTGCCAGCACCCTCGGACAGGGGGATGCT. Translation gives CASTLGQGDA. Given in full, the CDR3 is CASTLGQGDAEQFF.

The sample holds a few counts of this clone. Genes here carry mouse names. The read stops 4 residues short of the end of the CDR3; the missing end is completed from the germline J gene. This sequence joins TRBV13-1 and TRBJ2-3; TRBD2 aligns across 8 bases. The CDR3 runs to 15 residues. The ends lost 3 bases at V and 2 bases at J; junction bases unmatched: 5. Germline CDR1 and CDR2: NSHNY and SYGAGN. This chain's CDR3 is CASSGRDWLAETLYF. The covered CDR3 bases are TGTGCCAGCAGTGGCCGGGACTGGCTTGCAGAA.

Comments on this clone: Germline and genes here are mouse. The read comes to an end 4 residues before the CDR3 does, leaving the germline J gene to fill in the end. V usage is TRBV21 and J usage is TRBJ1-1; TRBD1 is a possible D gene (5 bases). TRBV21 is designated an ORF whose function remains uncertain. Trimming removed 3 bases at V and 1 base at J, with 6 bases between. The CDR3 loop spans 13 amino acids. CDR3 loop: CASSHDRNTEVFF. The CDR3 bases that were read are TGTGCTAGCAGTCACGACAGAAACACA.

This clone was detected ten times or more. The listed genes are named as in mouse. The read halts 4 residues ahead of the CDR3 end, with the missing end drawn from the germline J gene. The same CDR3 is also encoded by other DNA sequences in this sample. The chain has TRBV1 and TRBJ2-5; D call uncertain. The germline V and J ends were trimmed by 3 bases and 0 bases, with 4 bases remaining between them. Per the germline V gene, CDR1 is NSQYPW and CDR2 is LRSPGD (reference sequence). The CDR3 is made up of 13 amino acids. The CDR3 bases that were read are TGCACCTGCAGTGCTGGGAACCAAGAC. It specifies CTCSAGNQD. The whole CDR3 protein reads CTCSAGNQDTQYF. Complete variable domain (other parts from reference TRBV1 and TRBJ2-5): VTLLEQNPRWRLVPRGQAVNLRCILKNSQYPWMSWYQQDLQKQLQWLFTLRSPGDKEVKSLPGADYLATRVTDTELRLQVANMSQGRTLYCTCSAGNQDTQYFGPGTRLLVL.

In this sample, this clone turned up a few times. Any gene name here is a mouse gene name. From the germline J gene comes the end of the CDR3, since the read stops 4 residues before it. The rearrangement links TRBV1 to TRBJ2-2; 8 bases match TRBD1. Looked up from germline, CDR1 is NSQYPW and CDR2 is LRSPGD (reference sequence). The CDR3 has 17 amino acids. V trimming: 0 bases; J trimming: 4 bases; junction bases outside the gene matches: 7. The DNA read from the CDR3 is TGCACCTGCAGTGCAGATCTGAGACAGGGGAGCACCGGG. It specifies CTCSADLRQGSTG. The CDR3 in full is CTCSADLRQGSTGQLYF.

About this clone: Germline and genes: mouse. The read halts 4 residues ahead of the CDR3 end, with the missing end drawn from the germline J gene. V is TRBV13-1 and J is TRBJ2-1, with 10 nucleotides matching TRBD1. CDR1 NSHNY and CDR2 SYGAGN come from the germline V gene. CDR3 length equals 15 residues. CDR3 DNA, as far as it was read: TGTGCCAGCAGTGCCCAGACAGGGGGCGCGTCT. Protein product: CASSAQTGGAS. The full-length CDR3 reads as CASSAQTGGASEQFF.

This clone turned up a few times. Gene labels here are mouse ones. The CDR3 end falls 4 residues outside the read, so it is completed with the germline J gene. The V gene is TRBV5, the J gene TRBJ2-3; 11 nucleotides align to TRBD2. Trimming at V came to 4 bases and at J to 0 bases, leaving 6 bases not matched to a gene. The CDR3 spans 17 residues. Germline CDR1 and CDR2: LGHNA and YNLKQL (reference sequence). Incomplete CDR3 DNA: TGTGCCAGCAGCCTCAGGACTGGGGGGCTGAGTGCAGAA. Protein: CASSLRTGGLSAE. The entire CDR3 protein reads CASSLRTGGLSAETLYF.

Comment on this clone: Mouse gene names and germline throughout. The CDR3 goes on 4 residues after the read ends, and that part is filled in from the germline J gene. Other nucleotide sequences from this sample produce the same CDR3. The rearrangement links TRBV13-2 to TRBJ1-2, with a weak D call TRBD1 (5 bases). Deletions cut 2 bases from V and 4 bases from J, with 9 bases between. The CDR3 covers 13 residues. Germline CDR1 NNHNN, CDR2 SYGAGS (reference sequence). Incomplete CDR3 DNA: TGTGCCAGCGGTGACAGGGCGGGCTCC. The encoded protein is CASGDRAGS. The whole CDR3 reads CASGDRAGSDYTF.

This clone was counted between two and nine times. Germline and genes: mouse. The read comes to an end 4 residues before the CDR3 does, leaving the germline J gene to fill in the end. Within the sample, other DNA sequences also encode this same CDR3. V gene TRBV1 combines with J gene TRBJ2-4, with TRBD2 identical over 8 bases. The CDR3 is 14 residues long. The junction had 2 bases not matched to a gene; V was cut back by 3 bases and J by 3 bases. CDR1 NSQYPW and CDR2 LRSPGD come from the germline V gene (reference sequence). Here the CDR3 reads CTCSATGGQNTLYF. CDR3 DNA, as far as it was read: TGCACCTGCAGTGCCACTGGGGGACAAAAC.

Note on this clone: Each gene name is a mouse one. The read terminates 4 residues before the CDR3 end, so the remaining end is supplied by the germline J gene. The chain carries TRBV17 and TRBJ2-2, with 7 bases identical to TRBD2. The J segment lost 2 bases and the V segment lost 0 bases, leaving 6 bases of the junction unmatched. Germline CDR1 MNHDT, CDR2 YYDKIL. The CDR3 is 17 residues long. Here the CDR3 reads CASSRDRAGGNTGQLYF. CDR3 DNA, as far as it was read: TGTGCTAGCAGTAGAGATAGGGCTGGGGGTAACACCGGG.

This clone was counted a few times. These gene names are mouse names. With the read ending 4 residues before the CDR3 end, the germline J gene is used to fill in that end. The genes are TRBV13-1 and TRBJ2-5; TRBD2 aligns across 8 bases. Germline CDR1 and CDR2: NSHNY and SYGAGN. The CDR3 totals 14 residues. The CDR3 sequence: CASSDHGGDDTQYF. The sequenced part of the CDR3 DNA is TGTGCCAGCAGTGATCATGGGGGGGATGAC.

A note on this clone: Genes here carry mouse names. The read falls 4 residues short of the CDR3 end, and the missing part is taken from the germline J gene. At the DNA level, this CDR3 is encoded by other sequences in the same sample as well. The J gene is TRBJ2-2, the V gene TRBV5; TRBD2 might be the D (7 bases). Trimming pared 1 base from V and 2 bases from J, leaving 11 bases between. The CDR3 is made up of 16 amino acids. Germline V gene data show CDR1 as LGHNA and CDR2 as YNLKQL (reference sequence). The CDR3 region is CASSQGWGANTGQLYF. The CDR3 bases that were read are TGTGCCAGCAGCCAAGGGTGGGGGGCGAACACCGGG.